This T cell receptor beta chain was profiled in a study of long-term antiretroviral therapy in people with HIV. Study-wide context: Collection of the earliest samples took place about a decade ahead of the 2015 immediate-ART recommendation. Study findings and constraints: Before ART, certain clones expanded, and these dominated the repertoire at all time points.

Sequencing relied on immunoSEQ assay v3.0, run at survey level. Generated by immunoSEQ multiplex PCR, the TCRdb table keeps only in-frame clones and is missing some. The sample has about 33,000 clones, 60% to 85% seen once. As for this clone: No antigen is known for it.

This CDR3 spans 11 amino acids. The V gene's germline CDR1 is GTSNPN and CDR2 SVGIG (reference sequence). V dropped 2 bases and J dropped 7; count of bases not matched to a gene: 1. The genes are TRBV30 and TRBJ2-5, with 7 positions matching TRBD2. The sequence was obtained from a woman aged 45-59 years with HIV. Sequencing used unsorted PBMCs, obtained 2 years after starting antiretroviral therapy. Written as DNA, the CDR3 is TGTGCCTGGAGTACGGGGGGGACCCAGTACTTC. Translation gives CAWSTGGTQYF.